Listed below are T cell receptor beta chains from one sample, sequenced in a study of T cell responses to AZD1222 COVID-19 vaccine. Clones were read by immunoSEQ multiplex PCR, and TCRdb kept only the in-frame ones, dropping some. In the table there are about 120,000 clones, more than 85% of which are singletons. Sequenced here: peripheral blood, sampled on day 0 of AZD1222 vaccination. These receptors originate from an adult in good health. Both conserved end residues are part of each CDR3. Each record gives: V gene, CDR3 length, D gene, J gene, clone size, CDR3 DNA, CDR3 protein. D genes are given only for firm matches. Clone size is shown for a subset of rows, as once, few, many or a class of expanded clone.

>TRBV28|17|.|TRBJ2-1|.
TGTGCCAGCAGTCCAGGGTTGGGGGTGTGGCCCTACAATGAGCAGTTCTTC
CASSPGLGVWPYNEQFF
>TRBV7-2|15|.|TRBJ2-1|.
TGTGCCAGCGTCCCGACTAGTTTTGAAATTGGTGAGCAGTTCTTC
CASVPTSFEIGEQFF
>TRBV7-6|16|.|TRBJ1-5|.
TGTGCCAGCAGCTCACGAGCGTGGGGTAGCAATCAGCCCCAGCATTTT
CASSSRAWGSNQPQHF
>TRBV28|15|.|TRBJ1-3|once
TGTGCCAGCAGTTCCCCGACGACCTCTGGAAACACCATATATTTT
CASSSPTTSGNTIYF
>TRBV14|13|.|TRBJ1-2|few
TGTGCCAGCAGCCTCGGGACAACTTCTCTCTACACCTTC
CASSLGTTSLYTF
>TRBV3-1/TRBV3-2|13|.|TRBJ2-2|once
TGTGCCAGCAGGCCCATTGGGACCGGGGAGCTGTTTTTT
CASRPIGTGELFF
>TRBV7-2|12|.|TRBJ2-7|.
TGTGCCAGCAGCCCTCGGACGGGCGAGCAGTACTTC
CASSPRTGEQYF
>TRBV28|16|.|TRBJ1-4|.
TGTGCCAGCAGTTTTTGGGGTGGGGCAACTAATGAAAAACTGTTTTTT
CASSFWGGATNEKLFF
>TRBV2|16|.|TRBJ1-1|.
TGTGCCAGCACCCCCAGGGATACTTACGGGGGCCCTGAAGCTTTCTTT
CASTPRDTYGGPEAFF
>TRBV28|15|.|TRBJ1-1|.
TGTGCCAGCAGTGGGGGTGGAGAGATGAACACTGAAGCTTTCTTT
CASSGGGEMNTEAFF
>TRBV12-3/TRBV12-4|12|.|TRBJ2-3|.
TGTGCCAGCAGTTTTATCACAGATACGCAGTATTTT
CASSFITDTQYF
>TRBV5-1|15|.|TRBJ2-3|.
TGCGCCAGCAGCTGGCAGGCTCAAGTCGGGGATACGCAGTATTTT
CASSWQAQVGDTQYF
>TRBV2|16|.|TRBJ1-3|once
TGTGCCAGCAGTGGGCAGGGGCAGATTATTGGAAACACCATATATTTT
CASSGQGQIIGNTIYF
>TRBV27|16|TRBD2|TRBJ2-7|.
TGTGCCAGCAGTCGAATAGCGGGAGGGCCGGATCGCGAGCAGTACTTC
CASSRIAGGPDREQYF
>TRBV28|12|.|TRBJ1-1|.
TGTGCCAGCAGTTGGACAAACACTGAAGCTTTCTTT
CASSWTNTEAFF
>TRBV6-5|13|.|TRBJ1-1|.
TGTGCCAGCAGTTACTCGCGGGGAACTGAAGCTTTCTTT
CASSYSRGTEAFF
>TRBV24-1|15|.|TRBJ1-5|.
TGTGCCACCAGTAACGGCGGGAGCCTTATCGGGGCCCAGCATTTT
CATSNGGSLIGAQHF
>TRBV9|13|.|TRBJ1-1|.
TGTGCCAGCAGCGTAGGCTCGAACACTGAAGCTTTCTTT
CASSVGSNTEAFF
>TRBV7-9|14|TRBD1|TRBJ2-7|.
TGTGCCAGCAGCTCCCGGGACAGCTCCTACGAGCAGTACTTC
CASSSRDSSYEQYF
>TRBV29-1|13|TRBD1|TRBJ1-3|.
TGCAGCGTTGCTACAGGGGATGGGGACACCATATATTTT
CSVATGDGDTIYF
>TRBV6-5|15|.|TRBJ2-7|.
TGTGCCAGCAGTTATGCGGGTCAGGGGTCCTACGAGCAGTACTTC
CASSYAGQGSYEQYF
>TRBV15|15|.|TRBJ1-5|few
TGTGCCACCAGCGGACGAGGGGGGAGAAACCAGCCCCAGCATTTT
CATSGRGGRNQPQHF
>TRBV20-1|11|.|TRBJ2-1|.
TGCAGTGCTACACCGACATTTGAGCAGTTCTTC
CSATPTFEQFF
>TRBV25-1|15|.|TRBJ2-1|.
TGTGCCAGCAGTGACTCAGGGTGGTCCTACAATGAGCAGTTCTTC
CASSDSGWSYNEQFF
>TRBV12-5|13|TRBD2|TRBJ2-3|.
TGTGCTAGTGGTTCTACTAGCGGGGGGCCTACGTATTTT
CASGSTSGGPTYF
>TRBV12-2|13|.|TRBJ1-2|.
TGTGCAAGTCGCTCCGGACAGGGATATGGCTACACCTTC
CASRSGQGYGYTF
>TRBV9|14|.|TRBJ1-2|.
TGTGCCAGCAGCGATGGACAGCGCCTGGGGGGCTACACCTTC
CASSDGQRLGGYTF
>TRBV10-3|14|.|TRBJ2-2|.
TGTGCCATCAGACCTACAGGAGAGGGCGGGGAGCTGTTTTTT
CAIRPTGEGGELFF
>TRBV6-5|15|TRBD2|TRBJ2-1|once
TGTGCCAGCAGCCTCTCAGCGGGGGCCCACAATGAGCAGTTCTTC
CASSLSAGAHNEQFF
>TRBV19|12|.|TRBJ1-4|.
TGTGCCAGTAGTGCTCCACAGGGAAGACTGTTTTTT
CASSAPQGRLFF
>TRBV7-9|16|.|TRBJ1-6|once
TGTGCCAGCAGCTTACGTTCGGGACACTTTAATTCACCCCTCCACTTT
CASSLRSGHFNSPLHF
>TRBV9|12|.|TRBJ1-3|once
TGTGCCAGCGAGTCAGACGGAAACACCATATATTTT
CASESDGNTIYF
>TRBV16|15|.|TRBJ1-6|.
TGTGCCAGCAGCCAATCGGATTTCGGGGGTTCACCCCTCCACTTT
CASSQSDFGGSPLHF
>TRBV27|19|.|TRBJ1-5|.
TGTGCCAGCAGTTCCGCCCGGACCCTATTACTAGGAGGAAATCAGCCCCAGCATTTT
CASSSARTLLLGGNQPQHF
>TRBV24-1|14|.|TRBJ1-1|.
TGTGCCACCAGTCCCTCGGGAGGGAACACTGAAGCTTTCTTT
CATSPSGGNTEAFF
>TRBV28|16|TRBD1|TRBJ1-6|few
TGTGCCAGCGGCACGGGTACTCAGGGGGAGAGTTCACCCCTCCACTTT
CASGTGTQGESSPLHF
>TRBV7-9|14|TRBD1|TRBJ1-2|.
TGTGCCAGCAGCCCAACAGGGGGCAACTATGGCTACACCTTC
CASSPTGGNYGYTF
>TRBV19|16|.|TRBJ1-3|.
TGTGCCAGTAGTAACCCCGGAAGTCTCTCTGGAAACACCATATATTTT
CASSNPGSLSGNTIYF
>TRBV28|13|TRBD1|TRBJ2-3|once
TGTGCCACCGTCAGGGGGCTTATTGATACGCAGTATTTT
CATVRGLIDTQYF
>TRBV5-6|13|.|TRBJ2-7|.
TGTGCCAGCAGCGAGGGGCAGCACTACGAGCAGTACTTC
CASSEGQHYEQYF
>TRBV4-1|16|.|TRBJ1-5|once
TGCGCCAGCAGCCAAGCCGGGACACTAAAAAATCAGCCCCAGCATTTT
CASSQAGTLKNQPQHF
>TRBV5-1|13|.|TRBJ2-1|.
TGCGCCAGCAGCTCGGAGGGGTACAATGAGCAGTTCTTC
CASSSEGYNEQFF